The T cell receptor beta chain under discussion was sequenced for a study of CD8 T cells in ankylosing spondylitis (dated by TCRdb to 2016 to 2017). As for the study more broadly: T cell receptor beta repertoires were profiled in healthy donors and ankylosing spondylitis patients so that disease-linked TCR variants could be found. The whole study cohort included 108 healthy donors and around 24 ankylosing spondylitis patients. Samples of peripheral blood were taken, and for ankylosing spondylitis patients, synovial fluid was collected as well. Study-wide conclusions, independent of this receptor: Blood from ankylosing spondylitis patients appeared to be characterized by a TCR beta motif made up of 8 or 9 highly homologous amino acid variants. Some motif variants had previously been reported in the synovial fluid and blood of reactive arthritis patients, which suggests shared mechanisms of disease initiation. A CD8+ phenotype was shown by the disease-linked clones, which were found at relatively low frequencies in peripheral blood. The disease-linked clones were reported as significantly enriched in matched synovial fluid samples from ankylosing spondylitis patients.

V is cut by 1 base and J by 13 bases, and the space between the germline ends is 10 bases. CDR1 is given as GTSNPN and CDR2 as SVGIG, both from the germline V gene (reference sequence). From cysteine to phenylalanine, the CDR3 is 11 amino acids long. The retained sequence is limited to the CDR3, 33 bases, with the frame set at the first base. These reads were obtained on an Illumina HiSeq 2500. TCR beta libraries were prepared by quantitative 5'-RACE with molecular barcodes. On the authors' methods: A new computational method, built on a probabilistic model of VDJ rearrangement, was used to identify disease-linked TCR variants. The public sequencing data were trimmed at Q25 with fastp and processed into clonotypes with MiXCR by TCRdb, which kept only in-frame beta chains. Identical CDR3 proteins give one entry, which carries the most common genes and DNA. The V and J calls follow TCRdb's processing rather than the paper's. The sample yields roughly 230,000 distinct CDR3 sequences; roughly 8.2% were counted once. Together, the top ten hold around 4.8% of the sample.

With regard to this clonotype: This clone's antigen is unknown. No base quality information exists; no much larger clone differs at one position.

This sequence uses TRBV30 and TRBJ1-4, with no confidently assigned D gene. Sequencing was done on a sample of blood, either unsorted or a sorted T cell fraction (not recorded which). The TCR comes from a female donor with ankylosing spondylitis or in good health (not recorded which). The bases are TGTGCCTGGAGTGCGGCGATGGGACTGTTTTTT. It translates as CAWSAAMGLFF. Outside the CDR3, residues come from the reference TRBV30 and TRBJ1-4 proteins, so the full variable domain is: SQTIHQWPATLVQPVGSPLSLECTVEGTSNPNLYWYRQAAGRGLQLLFYSVGIGQISSEVPQNLSASRPQDRQFILSSKKLLLSDSGFYLCAWSAAMGLFFGSGTQLSVL.